The clone carrying this T cell receptor (beta chain) was detected only a few times. The entry originates in a study of Graves' ophthalmopathy and Graves' hyperthyroidism. The CDR3 length is 15 residues. Germline V gene data show CDR1 as SNHLY and CDR2 as FYNNEI. Trimming took 5 bases from V and 7 from J, leaving 20 bases between them. CDR3 regions of TCR beta were amplified from RNA transcripts. RT-PCR in the first round used HTBI primers; a second-round multiplex PCR followed. In TCRdb, the multiplex PCR reads were re-called with MiXCR into one record per CDR3 protein. This table has 650,000 to 900,000 distinct CDR3 sequences, roughly two fifths appearing once.

V usage is TRBV2 and J usage is TRBJ1-2; the D gene is possibly TRBD1 (5 bases). Material: peripheral blood. This clonotype was obtained from an adult man with Graves' ophthalmopathy. The CDR3 spells CASSPTTRDFSGYTF. For the CDR3, the DNA is TGTGCCAGCAGTCCCACAACCCGGGACTTCTCTGGCTACACCTTC. Looking up the rest from reference TRBV2 and TRBJ1-2 gives the full variable domain: EPEVTQTPSHQVTQMGQEVILRCVPISNHLYFYWYRQILGQKVEFLVSFYNNEISEKSEIFDDQFSVERPDGSNFTLKIRSTKLEDSAMYFCASSPTTRDFSGYTFGSGTRLTVV.